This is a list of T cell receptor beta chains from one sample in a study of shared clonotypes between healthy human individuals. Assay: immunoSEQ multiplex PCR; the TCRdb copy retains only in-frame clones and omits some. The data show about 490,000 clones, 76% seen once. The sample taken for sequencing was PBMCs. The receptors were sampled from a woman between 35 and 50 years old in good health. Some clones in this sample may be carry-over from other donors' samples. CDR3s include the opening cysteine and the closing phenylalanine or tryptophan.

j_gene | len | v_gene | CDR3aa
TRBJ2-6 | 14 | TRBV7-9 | CASSLGSGANVLTF
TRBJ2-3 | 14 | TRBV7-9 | CASSKLGTVDTQYF
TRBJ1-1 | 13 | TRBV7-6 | CASSLEQNTEAFF
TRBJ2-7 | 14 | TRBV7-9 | CASSPSGNSYEQYF
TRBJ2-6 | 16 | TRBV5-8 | CASSLVRLSGANVLTF
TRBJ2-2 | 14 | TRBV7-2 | CASSGPSRAGELFF
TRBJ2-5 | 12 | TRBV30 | CAGSWGSETQYF
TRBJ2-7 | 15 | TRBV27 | CASSFGSLDSYEQYF
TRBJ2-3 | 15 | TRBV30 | CAWSQGRVGTDTQYF
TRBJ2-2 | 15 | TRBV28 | CASSLIAGVTGELFF
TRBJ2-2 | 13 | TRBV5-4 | CASSLEISGELFF
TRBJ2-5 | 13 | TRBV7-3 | CASSRGAYETQYF
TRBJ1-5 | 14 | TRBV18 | CASSPRGGDQPQHF
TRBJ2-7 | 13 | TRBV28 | CASYGPFPYEQYF
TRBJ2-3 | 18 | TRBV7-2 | CASSGGLAGGRVRDTQYF
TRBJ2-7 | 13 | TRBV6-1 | CASRPPGSHEQYF
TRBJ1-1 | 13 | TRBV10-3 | CAIKQGENTEAFF
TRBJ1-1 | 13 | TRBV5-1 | CASSDAGDTEAFF
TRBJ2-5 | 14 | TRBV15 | CATSRGGEDETQYF
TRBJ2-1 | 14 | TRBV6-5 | CASRITVFYNEQFF
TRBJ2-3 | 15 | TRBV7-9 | CASSLGAGAPDTQYF
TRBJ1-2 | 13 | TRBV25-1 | CASSEKFGYGYTF
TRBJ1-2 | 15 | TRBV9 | CASSVVDGQGAGYTF
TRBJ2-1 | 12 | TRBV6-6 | CASSYVGVEQFF
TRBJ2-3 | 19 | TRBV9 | CASSTNSEGLAGRRDTQYF
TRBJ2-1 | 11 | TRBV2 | CASSDAVQQFF
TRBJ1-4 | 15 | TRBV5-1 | CASSLPGQSNEKLFF
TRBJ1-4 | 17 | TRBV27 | CASSRRTATARDEKLFF
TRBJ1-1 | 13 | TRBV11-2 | CASSLIGLEAAFF
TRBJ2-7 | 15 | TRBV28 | CASSLRGQGRYEQYF
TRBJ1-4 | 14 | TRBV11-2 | CASRLTGEGEKLFF
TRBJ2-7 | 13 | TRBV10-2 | CASSLAGEGEQYF
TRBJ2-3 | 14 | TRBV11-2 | CASSLERVRGTQYF
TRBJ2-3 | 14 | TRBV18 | CASSPTRDGDTQYF
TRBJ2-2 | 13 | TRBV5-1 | CASSPLEDGELFF
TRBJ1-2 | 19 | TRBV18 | CASSPTPDPPIGTTYGYTF
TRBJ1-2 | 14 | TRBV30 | CDLDRVRGGLGYTF
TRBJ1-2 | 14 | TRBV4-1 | CASSLGTANYGYTF
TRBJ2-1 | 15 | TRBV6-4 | CASSEGERGYNEQFF
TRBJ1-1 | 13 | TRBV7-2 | CASTKQGASRAFF
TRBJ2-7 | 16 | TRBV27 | CASSLSTGASSYEQYF
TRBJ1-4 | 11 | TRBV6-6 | CASSPTGKLFF
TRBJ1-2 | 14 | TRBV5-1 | CASSLSGGKDGYTF
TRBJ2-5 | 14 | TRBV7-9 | CACSPAGGVETQYF
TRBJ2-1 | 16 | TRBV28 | CASSLHSGSGYNEQFF
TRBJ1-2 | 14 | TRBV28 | CASSLSQLNYGYTF
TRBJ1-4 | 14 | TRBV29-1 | CSVDSGVGNEKLFF
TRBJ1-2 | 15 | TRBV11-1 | CASSLGTTASYGYTF
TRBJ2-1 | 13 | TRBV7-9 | CASSPGRVSEQFF
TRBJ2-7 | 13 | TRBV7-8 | CASSLALAREQYF
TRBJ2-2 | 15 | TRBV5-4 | CASSSPEIGTGELFF
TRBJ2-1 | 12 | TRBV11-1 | CASSLAGGLQFF
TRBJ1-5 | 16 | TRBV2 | CASSRDRAYSNQPQHF